These T cell receptor beta chains were read from a single sample in a study of blood T cell repertoires in COVID-19. Sequenced by immunoSEQ multiplex PCR; TCRdb stores in-frame clones only, minus some. In the table there are fewer than 200,000 clones, under 90% of which are singletons. Sequencing was done on a sample of peripheral blood. The source of these receptors is a man aged 60 to 75 with acute or convalescent COVID-19. The CDR3 runs from the conserved cysteine through the conserved F or W. D genes are given only for firm matches. The size field is filled for only some rows; it gives once, few, many or a size class.

abundance	j_gene	d_gene	v_gene	CDR3aa	CDR3nt
once	TRBJ2-7	-	TRBV2	CASSVQGKSYEQYF	TGTGCCAGCAGTGTCCAGGGTAAATCCTACGAGCAGTACTTC
-	TRBJ2-7	-	TRBV5-6	CASSPTGNYYEQYF	TGTGCCAGCAGCCCTACAGGGAACTACTACGAGCAGTACTTC
-	TRBJ2-5	-	TRBV12-3/TRBV12-4	CASSLLGAETQYF	TGTGCCAGCAGTTTACTGGGGGCGGAGACCCAGTACTTC
few	TRBJ2-1	-	TRBV3-1/TRBV3-2	CASSQVGRGNEQFF	TGTGCCAGCAGCCAAGTAGGTCGGGGCAATGAGCAGTTCTTC
-	TRBJ2-2	-	TRBV9	CASSVREANTGELFF	TGTGCCAGCAGCGTAAGAGAGGCGAACACCGGGGAGCTGTTTTTT
once	TRBJ2-1	TRBD2	TRBV28	CASSWAFAGGPNNEQFF	TGTGCCAGCAGTTGGGCTTTCGCGGGAGGGCCCAACAATGAGCAGTTCTTC
few	TRBJ2-3	-	TRBV29-1	CSVDHGGSGTDTQYF	TGCAGCGTTGACCATGGGGGGAGTGGAACAGATACGCAGTATTTT
-	TRBJ2-7	TRBD1	TRBV5-1	CASSGQGASYEQYF	TGCGCCAGCAGCGGACAGGGGGCCTCCTACGAGCAGTACTTC
-	TRBJ1-6	-	TRBV9	CASSVDWGLGSPLHF	TGTGCCAGCAGCGTAGATTGGGGGCTGGGTTCACCCCTCCACTTT
-	TRBJ2-1	-	TRBV6-4	CASSVQGDRNQFF	TGTGCCAGCAGTGTACAGGGCGACCGGAACCAGTTCTTC
-	TRBJ1-2	-	TRBV5-4	CASSPGGAINYGYTF	TGTGCCAGCAGCCCGGGGGGGGCGATCAACTATGGCTACACCTTC
-	TRBJ1-3	-	TRBV4-3	CASSQGQYSGNTIYF	TGCGCCAGCAGCCAAGGACAGTACTCTGGAAACACCATATATTTT
-	TRBJ1-1	-	TRBV20-1	CSASQGLTEAFF	TGCAGTGCTAGTCAGGGTCTTACTGAAGCTTTCTTT
many	TRBJ2-1	TRBD1	TRBV6-5	CASSYAGQGLWEQFF	TGTGCCAGCAGTTACGCGGGACAGGGATTATGGGAGCAGTTCTTC
-	TRBJ1-4	-	TRBV19	CASIDPWVLFGRGGFEKLFF	TGTGCCAGTATTGACCCATGGGTTTTATTCGGTCGGGGAGGGTTCGAAAAACTGTTTTTT
-	TRBJ1-2	-	TRBV12-3/TRBV12-4	CASSLGSSLGYTF	TGTGCCAGCAGTTTAGGCAGTAGCTTGGGCTACACCTTC
few	TRBJ2-6	-	TRBV5-1	CASSLTLAGAGANVLTF	TGCGCCAGCAGCCTGACCCTGGCAGGGGCTGGGGCCAACGTCCTGACTTTC
-	TRBJ2-7	-	TRBV28	CASSFGGGGAYEQYF	TGTGCCAGCAGTTTTGGGGGAGGGGGAGCCTACGAGCAGTACTTC
-	TRBJ1-5	TRBD1	TRBV6-5	CASSLDRGNQPQHF	TGTGCCAGCAGTCTGGACAGGGGCAATCAGCCCCAGCATTTT
once	TRBJ1-1	-	TRBV2	CASSEEERGTEAFF	TGTGCCAGCAGTGAAGAGGAAAGGGGCACTGAAGCTTTCTTT
-	TRBJ1-2	TRBD1	TRBV11-1	CASSLYGTGNYGYTF	TGTGCCAGCAGCTTATACGGGACAGGGAACTATGGCTACACCTTC
-	TRBJ2-2	TRBD2	TRBV3-1/TRBV3-2	CASSLRGGPTGELFF	TGTGCCAGCAGCCTTCGCGGGGGGCCCACCGGGGAGCTGTTTTTT
-	TRBJ2-5	TRBD2	TRBV6-5	CASRRTSAGSQYF	TGTGCCAGCAGAAGGACTAGCGCGGGGAGCCAGTACTTC
-	TRBJ2-3	-	TRBV5-1	CASSLGGEVSQDTQYF	TGCGCCAGCAGCTTGGGAGGGGAGGTGTCCCAAGATACGCAGTATTTT
-	TRBJ2-1	-	TRBV9	CASSVEVGWGESYNEQFF	TGTGCCAGCAGCGTAGAGGTGGGGTGGGGGGAATCCTACAATGAGCAGTTCTTC
few	TRBJ2-3	-	TRBV21-1	CASSKGLAEVSTDTQYF	TGTGCCAGCAGCAAAGGGCTAGCGGAGGTAAGCACAGATACGCAGTATTTT
-	TRBJ1-5	-	TRBV25-1	CASSQTGNQPQHF	TGTGCCAGCAGTCAAACTGGCAATCAGCCCCAGCATTTT
-	TRBJ2-3	-	TRBV10-2	CASLGGLAGDTQYF	TGCGCCAGCCTAGGGGGATTAGCTGGAGATACGCAGTATTTT
-	TRBJ1-5	-	TRBV28	CASSPGGGLSNQPQHF	TGTGCCAGCAGTCCGGGGGGGGGTTTGAGCAATCAGCCCCAGCATTTT
-	TRBJ1-4	-	TRBV5-1	CASSASGGEHEKLFF	TGCGCCAGCAGCGCCTCTGGGGGCGAGCATGAAAAACTGTTTTTT
once	TRBJ1-3	TRBD1	TRBV19	CASGWSGGTASGNTIYF	TGTGCCTCGGGGTGGAGTGGAGGGACAGCCTCTGGAAACACCATATATTTT
-	TRBJ2-4	TRBD1	TRBV7-8	CASSSGTGGKNIQYF	TGTGCCAGCAGCTCAGGGACAGGGGGGAAAAACATTCAGTACTTC
-	TRBJ2-3	-	TRBV11-2	CASSPLPSALSTDTQYF	TGTGCCAGCAGCCCATTACCTAGCGCCCTTAGCACAGATACGCAGTATTTT